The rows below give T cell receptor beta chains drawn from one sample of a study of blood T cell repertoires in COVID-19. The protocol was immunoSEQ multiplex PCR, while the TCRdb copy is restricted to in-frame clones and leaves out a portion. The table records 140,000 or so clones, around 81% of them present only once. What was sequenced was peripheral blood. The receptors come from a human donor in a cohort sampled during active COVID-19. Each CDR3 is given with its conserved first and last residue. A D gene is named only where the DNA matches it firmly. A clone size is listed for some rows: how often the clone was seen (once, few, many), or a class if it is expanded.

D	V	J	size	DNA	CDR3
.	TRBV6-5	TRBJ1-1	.	TGTGCCAGCAGCCGCCCGAACATGAACACTGAAGCTTTCTTT	CASSRPNMNTEAFF
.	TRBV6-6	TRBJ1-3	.	TGTGCCAGCAGTCGAAGTTCCCAGGGGTCTGGAAACACCATATATTTT	CASSRSSQGSGNTIYF
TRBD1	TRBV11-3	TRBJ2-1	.	TGTGCCAGCAGCCCGCGACAGGGGGGCTACAATGAGCAGTTCTTC	CASSPRQGGYNEQFF
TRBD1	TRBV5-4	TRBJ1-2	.	TGTGCCAGCAGCCCAGGGGGCGTGGAATATGGCTACACCTTC	CASSPGGVEYGYTF
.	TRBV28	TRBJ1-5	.	TGTGCCAGCAGTTTATCAGGCAGCAGTTTGCGCAATCAGCCCCAGCATTTT	CASSLSGSSLRNQPQHF
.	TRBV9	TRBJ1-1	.	TGTGCCAGCAGCCAGACGGCGGGGACTGAAGCTTTCTTT	CASSQTAGTEAFF
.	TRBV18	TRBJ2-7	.	TGTGCCAGCTGGCGGGACAGCTCCTACGAGCAGTACTTC	CASWRDSSYEQYF
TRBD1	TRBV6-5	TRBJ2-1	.	TGTGCCAGCAGGCTTGGGTGGGACAGCAACTATGAGCAGTTCTTC	CASRLGWDSNYEQFF
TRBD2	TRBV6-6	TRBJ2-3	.	TGTGCCAGCAAGCCTAGCGGGGGTAGCACAGATACGCAGTATTTT	CASKPSGGSTDTQYF
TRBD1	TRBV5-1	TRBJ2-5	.	TGCGCCAGCAGCCCGGGGACAGGGGTCGGGACCCAGTACTTC	CASSPGTGVGTQYF
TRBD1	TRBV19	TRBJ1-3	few	TGTGCCAGTAGTGTCCTGACAGGGGCGAGCTCTGGAAACACCATATATTTT	CASSVLTGASSGNTIYF
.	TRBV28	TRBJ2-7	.	TGTGCCAGCGAGGGATTCTCCTACGAGCAGTACTTC	CASEGFSYEQYF
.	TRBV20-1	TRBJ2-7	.	TGCAGTGCGCCCACTAGCTACGAGCAGTACTTC	CSAPTSYEQYF
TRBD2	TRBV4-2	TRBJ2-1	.	TGTGCCAGCAGCCAACCGACTAGCGGGGGGGCGAATAATGAGCAGTTCTTC	CASSQPTSGGANNEQFF
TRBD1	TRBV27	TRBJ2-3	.	TGTGCCAGCAGTTTTGGGACAGTTCCAGATACGCAGTATTTT	CASSFGTVPDTQYF
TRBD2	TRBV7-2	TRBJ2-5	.	TGTGCCAGCAGCCCTAGCGGGGGGGCCGGGAAGACCCAGTACTTC	CASSPSGGAGKTQYF
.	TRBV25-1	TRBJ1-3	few	TGTGCCAGCAGTGGGGAGAGCTCTGGAAACACCATATATTTT	CASSGESSGNTIYF
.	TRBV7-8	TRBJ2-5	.	TGTGCCAGCAGCTTCGCAGGGCAGGGTGGGGAGACCCAGTACTTC	CASSFAGQGGETQYF